This T cell receptor beta chain was recorded in a study of T cell responses to AZD1222 COVID-19 vaccine. Profiled with immunoSEQ multiplex PCR; TCRdb holds only in-frame clones, not every one. The sample lists 98,000 or so clones; about 86% were seen once. With regard to this clone: Its antigen is not identified.

This CDR3 comprises 13 residues. Germline V gene sequence: CDR1 MGHDK, CDR2 SYGVNS. Trimming pared 5 bases from V and 6 bases from J, leaving 13 bases between. Study-wide findings and caveats: Repertoire samples came only from after the peak T cell response. The study reported that nearly half of spike-specific TCRs target unmutated variant regions. White British people made up most donors, females outnumbered males, and clonal diversity was possibly underestimated.

This clonotype was obtained from an adult in good health. Sequenced material: peripheral blood, taken on day 0 of AZD1222 vaccination. The chain uses TRBV25-1 and TRBJ1-2; D may be TRBD1 (6 bases). Here the CDR3 DNA reads TGTGCCAGCAGTAGGGGGGAGGTGGATGGCTACACCTTC. Translated, it gives CASSRGEVDGYTF.